The T cell receptor (beta chain) under discussion was sequenced for a study of CD8 T cells in ankylosing spondylitis (dated by TCRdb to 2017 to 2019). Looking at the study overall: T cell receptor beta repertoires were profiled in healthy donors and ankylosing spondylitis patients so that disease-linked TCR variants could be found. The whole study cohort included 85 to 120 healthy donors and over 20 ankylosing spondylitis patients. Peripheral blood was sampled, and synovial fluid was also collected from ankylosing spondylitis patients. General findings and caveats noted by the study authors: The disease-linked clones were reported as significantly enriched in matched synovial fluid samples from ankylosing spondylitis patients. A TCR beta motif of seven or eight highly homologous amino acid variants appeared characteristic of blood from ankylosing spondylitis patients. A CD8+ phenotype was shown by the disease-linked clones, which were found at relatively low frequencies in peripheral blood. Some of the motif variants had been reported before in the synovial fluid and blood of reactive arthritis patients, a finding that suggests common disease-initiation mechanisms.

Comments on this clonotype: Its target antigen remains unknown. There are no base qualities to consult, and no much larger clone falls within one base.

From cysteine to phenylalanine, the CDR3 is 16 amino acids long. Of the read, only the CDR3 DNA is kept; its 48 bases are in frame from base 1. According to the germline V gene, CDR1 reads SGHAT and CDR2 reads FQNNGV. The junction carries 13 bases between V and J, which are trimmed by 5 bases and 0 bases respectively. The sequencing machine was an Illumina HiSeq 2500. Quantitative 5'-RACE with molecular barcodes was the method used to prepare the TCR beta libraries. The paper's processing steps were these. A new computational method based on a probabilistic model of VDJ rearrangement was used to identify disease-linked TCR variants. TCRdb applied fastp at Q25 and MiXCR to the public reads, then kept only in-frame beta chains. Merged by CDR3 protein, the rows form single entries marked with the most common genes and DNA. In this record, the V and J calls reflect TCRdb's handling and not the investigators' own analysis. The sample table shows around 320,000 distinct CDR3 sequences, and around 21% are seen once. The ten largest make up 3.5% of the sample.

Material: blood, either unsorted or a sorted T cell fraction (not recorded which). The sequence links TRBV11-2 to TRBJ2-2, with a weak D call of TRBD1 (6 bases match). This receptor was identified in a female donor with ankylosing spondylitis or in good health (not recorded which). CDR3 region: CASSRTRGSNTGELFF. The DNA sequence reads TGTGCCAGCAGCCGAACTAGGGGGTCGAACACCGGGGAGCTGTTTTTT.